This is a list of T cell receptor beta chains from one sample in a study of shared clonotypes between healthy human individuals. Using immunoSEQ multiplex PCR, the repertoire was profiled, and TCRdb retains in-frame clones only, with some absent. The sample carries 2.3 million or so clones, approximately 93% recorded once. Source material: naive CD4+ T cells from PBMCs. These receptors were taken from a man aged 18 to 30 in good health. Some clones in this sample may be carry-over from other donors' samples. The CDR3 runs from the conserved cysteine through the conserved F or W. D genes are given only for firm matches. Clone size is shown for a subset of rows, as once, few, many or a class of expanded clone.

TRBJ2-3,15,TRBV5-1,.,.,TGCGCCAGCTCCCCCTCAGGTCTCAGCACAGATACGCAGTATTTT,CASSPSGLSTDTQYF
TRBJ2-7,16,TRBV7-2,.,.,TGTGCCAGCAGCCCCGGTCGGGGGGCCCAAGACTACGAGCAGTACTTC,CASSPGRGAQDYEQYF
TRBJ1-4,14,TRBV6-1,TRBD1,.,TGTGCCAGCAGGGAGGACAGGCTCAATGAAAAACTGTTTTTT,CASREDRLNEKLFF
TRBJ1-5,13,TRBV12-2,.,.,TGTGCAAGTCGCTTAGGGAACAATCAGCCCCAGCATTTT,CASRLGNNQPQHF
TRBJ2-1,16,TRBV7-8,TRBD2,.,TGTGCCAGCAGCTTAGGGGCTAGCGGGGGGTACAATGAGCAGTTCTTC,CASSLGASGGYNEQFF
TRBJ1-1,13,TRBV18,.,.,TGTGCCAGCTCCCGTTCTCTTCCCACTGAAGCTTTCTTT,CASSRSLPTEAFF
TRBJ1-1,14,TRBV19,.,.,TGTGCCAGTAGTATTGGCAGGGTGAACACTGAAGCTTTCTTT,CASSIGRVNTEAFF
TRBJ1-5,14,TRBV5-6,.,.,TGTGCCAGCAGCTTGGGGACATCGAATCAGCCCCAGCATTTT,CASSLGTSNQPQHF
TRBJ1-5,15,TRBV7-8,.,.,TGTGCCAGCAGCTTAGCCCGGGGGCGCCCCCAGCCCCAGCATTTT,CASSLARGRPQPQHF
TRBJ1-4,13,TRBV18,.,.,TGTGCCAGCTCACCGGACCGCAATGAAAAACTGTTTTTT,CASSPDRNEKLFF
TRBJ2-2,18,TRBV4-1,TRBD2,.,TGCGCCAGCAGCCTCCAGGGAGCGGGAGGGCCCGTCACCGGGGAGCTGTTTTTT,CASSLQGAGGPVTGELFF
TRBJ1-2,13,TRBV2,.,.,TGTGCCAGCAGTGTCCAGGGGCTTGAGGGCTACACCTTC,CASSVQGLEGYTF
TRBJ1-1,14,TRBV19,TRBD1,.,TGTGCCAGTAGTACGACAGGGGGTTTCGCTGAAGCTTTCTTT,CASSTTGGFAEAFF
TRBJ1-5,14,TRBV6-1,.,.,TGTGCCAGCAGTGCGGGGGTTAGCAATCAGCCCCAGCATTTT,CASSAGVSNQPQHF
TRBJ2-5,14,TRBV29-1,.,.,TGCAGCGTTGGCCCCGGACAGCCACAAGAAACCCAGTACTTC,CSVGPGQPQETQYF
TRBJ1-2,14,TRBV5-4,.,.,TGTGCCAGCAGCAATCACCTAGGGGCTGGTGGCTACACCTTC,CASSNHLGAGGYTF
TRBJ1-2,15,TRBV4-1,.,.,TGCGCCAGCAGCCAAGATTTGGGAAGGGACTATGGCTACACCTTC,CASSQDLGRDYGYTF
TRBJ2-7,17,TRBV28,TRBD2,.,TGTGCCAGTACGGACTCGAGGGGGACTAGCGGGAGCTACGAGCAGTACTTC,CASTDSRGTSGSYEQYF
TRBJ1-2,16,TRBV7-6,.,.,TGTGCCAGCAGCCTAAGCACAGGGTACGGACTCTATGGCTACACCTTC,CASSLSTGYGLYGYTF
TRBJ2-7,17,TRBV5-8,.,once,TGTGCCAGCAGCTTGCGACTTACGGGACCCGAGCACTACGAGCAGTACTTC,CASSLRLTGPEHYEQYF
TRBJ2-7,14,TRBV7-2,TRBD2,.,TGTGCCAGCAGCCCTGGCGGGAGGAGGTACGAGCAGTACTTC,CASSPGGRRYEQYF
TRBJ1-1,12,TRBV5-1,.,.,TGCGCCAGCAGTCTAAGGGGGACTGAAGCTTTCTTT,CASSLRGTEAFF
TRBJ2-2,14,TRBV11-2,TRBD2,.,TGTGCCAGCAGCGGGAGGGCAGGGACCGGGGAGCTGTTTTTT,CASSGRAGTGELFF
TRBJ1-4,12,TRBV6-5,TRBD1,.,TGTGCCAGCTCGACAGGGAGGGGGAAACTGTTTTTT,CASSTGRGKLFF
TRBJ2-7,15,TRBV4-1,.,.,TGCGCCAGCAGCCGCCCCGGGACGGCCTCCTACGAGCAGTACTTC,CASSRPGTASYEQYF
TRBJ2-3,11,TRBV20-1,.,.,TGCAGTGCTAATGTTAGAGATACGCAGTATTTT,CSANVRDTQYF
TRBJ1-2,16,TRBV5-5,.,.,TGTGCCCGCAGCTTGGCCGTAAACGGGGCCGCCGGGGGCTACACCTTC,CARSLAVNGAAGGYTF
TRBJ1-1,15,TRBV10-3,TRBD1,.,TGTGCCATCAGTGAGTCGACAGGGGCGAACACTGAAGCTTTCTTT,CAISESTGANTEAFF
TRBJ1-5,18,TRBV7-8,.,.,TGTGCCAGCAGCTTAGTATCCGGGGGTAGCATGGGCAATCAGCCCCAGCATTTT,CASSLVSGGSMGNQPQHF
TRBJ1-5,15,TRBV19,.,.,TGTGCCAGTAGTCGGACGGGTTATAGCAATCAGCCCCAGCATTTT,CASSRTGYSNQPQHF
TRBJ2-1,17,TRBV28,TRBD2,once,TGTGCCAGCAGTTTAATCGGGACGACGGGAGGGTTGGATGAGCAGTTCTTC,CASSLIGTTGGLDEQFF